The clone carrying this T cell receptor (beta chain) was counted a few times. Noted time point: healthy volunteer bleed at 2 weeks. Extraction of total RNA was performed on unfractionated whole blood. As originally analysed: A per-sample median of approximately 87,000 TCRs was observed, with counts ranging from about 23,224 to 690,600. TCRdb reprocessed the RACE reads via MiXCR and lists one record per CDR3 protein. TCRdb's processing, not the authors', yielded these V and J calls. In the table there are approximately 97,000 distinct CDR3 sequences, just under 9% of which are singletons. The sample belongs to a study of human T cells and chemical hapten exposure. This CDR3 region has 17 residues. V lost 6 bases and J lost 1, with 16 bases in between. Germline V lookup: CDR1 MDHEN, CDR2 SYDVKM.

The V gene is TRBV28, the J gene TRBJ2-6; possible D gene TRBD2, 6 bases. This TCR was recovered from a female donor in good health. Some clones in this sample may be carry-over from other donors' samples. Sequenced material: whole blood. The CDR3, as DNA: TGTGCCAGCAGAGGAGGGGTGTTATCTTCTGGGGCCAACGTCCTGACTTTC. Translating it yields CASRGGVLSSGANVLTF.